This T cell receptor beta chain was recovered during a study of T cell repertoires in cytomegalovirus infection. TCRdb reprocessed the reads with MiXCR, giving one entry per CDR3 protein. The sample carries more than 650,000 distinct CDR3 sequences, 35% to 45% recorded once. In this sample, this clonotype turned up a few times. V was trimmed by 2 bases and J by 5 bases, leaving 7 bases between them. The CDR3 has 13 amino acids. Per the germline V gene, CDR1 is MNHNY and CDR2 is SVGAGI (reference sequence). This sequence was found in a human donor in good health (CMV status not recorded). Some clones in this sample may be carry-over from other donors' samples. Specimen: PBMCs. V gene TRBV6-6 combines with J gene TRBJ2-1, with a tentative D call TRBD2 (5 bases). CDR3 protein: CASSYEGNNEQFF. The CDR3 DNA is TGTGCCAGCAGTTACGAGGGAAACAATGAGCAGTTCTTC.